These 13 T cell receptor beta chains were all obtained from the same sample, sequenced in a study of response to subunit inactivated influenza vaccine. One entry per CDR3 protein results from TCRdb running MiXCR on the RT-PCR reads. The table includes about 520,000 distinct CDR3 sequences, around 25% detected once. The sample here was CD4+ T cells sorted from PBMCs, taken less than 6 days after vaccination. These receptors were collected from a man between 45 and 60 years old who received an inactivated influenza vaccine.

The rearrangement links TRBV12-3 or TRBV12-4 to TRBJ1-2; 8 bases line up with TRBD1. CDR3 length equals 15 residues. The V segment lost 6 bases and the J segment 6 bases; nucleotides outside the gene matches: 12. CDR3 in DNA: TGTGCCAGCAGGACATCCCAGGGGGCGCTTAATGGCTACACCTTC. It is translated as CASRTSQGALNGYTF.

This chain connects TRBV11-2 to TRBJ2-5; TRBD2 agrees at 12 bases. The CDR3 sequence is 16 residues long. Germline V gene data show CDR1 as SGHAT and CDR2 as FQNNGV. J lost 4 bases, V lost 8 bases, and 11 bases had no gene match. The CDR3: CASLGLAGTWGETQYF. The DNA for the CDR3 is TGTGCCAGCCTAGGACTAGCGGGGACCTGGGGAGAGACCCAGTACTTC.

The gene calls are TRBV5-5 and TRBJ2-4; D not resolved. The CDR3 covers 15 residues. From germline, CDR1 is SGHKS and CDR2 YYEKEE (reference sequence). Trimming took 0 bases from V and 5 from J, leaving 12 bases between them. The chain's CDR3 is CASSLEASPENIQYF. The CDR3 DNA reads TGTGCCAGCAGCTTGGAGGCCAGCCCCGAAAACATTCAGTACTTC.

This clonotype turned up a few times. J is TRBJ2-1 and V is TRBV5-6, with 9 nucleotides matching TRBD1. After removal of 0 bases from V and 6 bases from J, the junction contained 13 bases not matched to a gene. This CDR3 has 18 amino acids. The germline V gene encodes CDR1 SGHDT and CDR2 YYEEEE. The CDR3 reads CASSLVRFRDRDLNEQFF. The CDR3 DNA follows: TGTGCCAGCAGCTTGGTTCGTTTCCGGGACAGGGACCTCAATGAGCAGTTCTTC.

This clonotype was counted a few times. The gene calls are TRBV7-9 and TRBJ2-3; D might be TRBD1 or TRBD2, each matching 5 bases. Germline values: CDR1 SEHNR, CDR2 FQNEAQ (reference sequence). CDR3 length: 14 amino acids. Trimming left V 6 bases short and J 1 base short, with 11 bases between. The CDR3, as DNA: TGTGCCAGCAGTGTGGGGACGGGCACAGATACGCAGTATTTT. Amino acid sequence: CASSVGTGTDTQYF.

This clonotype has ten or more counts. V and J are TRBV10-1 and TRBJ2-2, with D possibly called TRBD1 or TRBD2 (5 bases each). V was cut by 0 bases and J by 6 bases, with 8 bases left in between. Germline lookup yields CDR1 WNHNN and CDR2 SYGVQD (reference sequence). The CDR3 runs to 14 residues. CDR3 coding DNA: TGCGCCAGCAGTGAGTCGTCGGGGCCCGGGGAGCTGTTTTTT. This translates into CASSESSGPGELFF.

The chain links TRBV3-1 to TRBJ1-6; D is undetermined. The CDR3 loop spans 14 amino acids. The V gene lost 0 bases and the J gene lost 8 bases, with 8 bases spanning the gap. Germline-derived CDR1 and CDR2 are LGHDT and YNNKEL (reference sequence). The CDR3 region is CASSQDQLYSPLHF. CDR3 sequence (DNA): TGTGCCAGCAGCCAAGATCAACTGTATTCACCCCTCCACTTT.

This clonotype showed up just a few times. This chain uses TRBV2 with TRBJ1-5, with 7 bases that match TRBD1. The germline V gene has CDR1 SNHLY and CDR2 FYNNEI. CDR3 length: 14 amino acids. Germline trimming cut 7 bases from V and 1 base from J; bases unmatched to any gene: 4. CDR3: CASTKGQSNQPQHF. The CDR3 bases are TGTGCCAGCACTAAGGGACAGAGCAATCAGCCCCAGCATTTT.

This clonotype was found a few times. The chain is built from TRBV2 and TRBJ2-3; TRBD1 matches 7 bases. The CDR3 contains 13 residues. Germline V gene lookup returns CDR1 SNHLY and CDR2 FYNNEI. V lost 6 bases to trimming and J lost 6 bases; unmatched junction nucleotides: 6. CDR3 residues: CASRGTAFDTQYF. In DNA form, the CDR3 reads TGTGCCAGCAGGGGGACAGCCTTTGATACGCAGTATTTT.

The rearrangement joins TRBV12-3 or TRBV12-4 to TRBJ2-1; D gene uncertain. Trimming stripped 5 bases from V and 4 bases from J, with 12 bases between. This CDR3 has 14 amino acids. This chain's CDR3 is CASSPPTSYNEQFF. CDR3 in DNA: TGTGCCAGCAGTCCGCCGACTTCTTACAATGAGCAGTTCTTC.

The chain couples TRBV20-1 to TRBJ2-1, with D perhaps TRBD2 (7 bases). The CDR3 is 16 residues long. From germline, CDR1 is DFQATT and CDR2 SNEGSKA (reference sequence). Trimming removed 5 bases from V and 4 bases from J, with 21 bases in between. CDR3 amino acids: CSALSGGAKHYNEQFF. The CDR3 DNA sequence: TGCAGTGCTCTAAGTGGGGGGGCAAAGCATTACAATGAGCAGTTCTTC.

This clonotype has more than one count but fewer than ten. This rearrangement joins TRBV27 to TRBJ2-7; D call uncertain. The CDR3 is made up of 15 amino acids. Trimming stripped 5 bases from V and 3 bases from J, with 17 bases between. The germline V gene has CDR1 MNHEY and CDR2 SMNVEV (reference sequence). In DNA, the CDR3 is TGTGCCAGCAGTCGGTTGCCCCCCTCCCTCTACGAGCAGTACTTC. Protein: CASSRLPPSLYEQYF.

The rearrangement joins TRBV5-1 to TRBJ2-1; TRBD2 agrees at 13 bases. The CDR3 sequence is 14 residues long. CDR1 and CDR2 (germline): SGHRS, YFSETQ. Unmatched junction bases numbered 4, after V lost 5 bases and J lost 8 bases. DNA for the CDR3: TGCGCCAGCAGAAGGACTAGCGGGAGTGATGAGCAGTTCTTC. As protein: CASRRTSGSDEQFF.